The TCR beta chain under discussion was sequenced for a study of blood T cell repertoires in COVID-19. Looking at the study overall: Acute and convalescent COVID-19 specimens originated in the United States, Italy and Spain. The cDNA or gDNA used as material had been derived from T cells, B-cell-depleted T cells, or PBMCs.

V lost 6 bases, J lost 14 bases, and 10 bases stayed unmatched. CDR3 size: 13 residues. Original analysis: Using reference gene primer amplification, nucleated cell counts were estimated. Using immunoSEQ multiplex PCR, the repertoire was profiled, and TCRdb retains in-frame clones only, with some absent. The DNA was the basis for D and trimming; V, J and clone size are from that table. The table includes over 75,000 clones, approximately 78% detected once. The origin of this receptor is a woman of 80 years or more with acute or convalescent COVID-19. The V call is TRBV12-3 or TRBV12-4, the J call TRBJ1-4; 9 bases match TRBD1. The sequencing sample was made of peripheral blood. The chain's CDR3 is CASSPEDRGGLFF. In DNA form, the CDR3 reads TGTGCCAGCAGCCCAGAGGACAGGGGTGGTCTGTTTTTT.